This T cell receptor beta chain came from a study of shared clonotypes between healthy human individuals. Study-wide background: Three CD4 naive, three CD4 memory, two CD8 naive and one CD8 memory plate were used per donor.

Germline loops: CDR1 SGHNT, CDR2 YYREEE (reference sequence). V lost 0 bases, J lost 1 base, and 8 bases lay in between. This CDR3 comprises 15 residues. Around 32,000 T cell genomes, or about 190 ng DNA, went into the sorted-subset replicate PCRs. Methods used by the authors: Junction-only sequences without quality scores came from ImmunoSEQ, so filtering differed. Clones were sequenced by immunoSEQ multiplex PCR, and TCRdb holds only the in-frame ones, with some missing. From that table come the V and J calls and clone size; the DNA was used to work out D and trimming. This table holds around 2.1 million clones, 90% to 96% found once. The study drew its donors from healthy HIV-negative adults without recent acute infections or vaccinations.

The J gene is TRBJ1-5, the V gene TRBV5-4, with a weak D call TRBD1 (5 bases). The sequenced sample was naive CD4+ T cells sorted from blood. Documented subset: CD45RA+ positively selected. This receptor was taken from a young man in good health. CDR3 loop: CASSLGAGSNQPQHF. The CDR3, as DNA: TGTGCCAGCAGCTTGGGCGCAGGGAGCAATCAGCCCCAGCATTTT.